This paragraph covers one T cell receptor (beta chain) sequence. Its antigen is currently not known. Qualities for individual bases were not recorded, and no much larger clone is one base off. To be included, a participant needed at least one PBMC sample from before ART initiation plus at least two post-ART samples. Treatment was received in the United States of America by all participants with HIV. Before DNA extraction, cryopreserved samples of roughly 0.95-10 million PBMC were thawed and washed. At the time of the earliest PBMC sample for each participant with HIV, ages ranged from roughly 23 to 55 years. Each participant contributed PBMC samples from 1-4 timepoints before ART initiation and 2-8 timepoints after ART initiation, with a median of 7 samples. For every participant, serial HIV viral load, CD4+ T-cell count, ART history and demographic data were obtained. Genomic DNA was extracted from unsorted PBMC with a Qiagen kit on a QIAcube, with processing performed in batches of 12 samples.

Based on the germline V gene, the CDR1 and CDR2 sequences are SGHRS and YFSETQ. Here V drops 4 bases and J drops 4 bases, and the junction holds 9 bases not matched to any gene. Reading from cysteine to phenylalanine, the CDR3 counts 15 amino acids. The entry retains the CDR3 DNA only, 45 bases that are in frame from base 1. The immunoSEQ hsTCRB v3.0 assay was used at survey level resolution to sequence the TRB variable region. The target sequencing depth for TRB was roughly 35,000-55,000 T-cell genomes per sample. Pooled TRB libraries were sequenced on an Illumina MiSeq with a v3 150-cycle kit. The paper's processing steps were these. Analysis of repertoires was carried out in R inside a reproducible Nextflow workflow spanning QC, data transformation and analysis. Custom analyses were implemented in LymphoSeq2, an R package for AIRR-Seq data exploration. A few samples that produced fewer than 5000 total TRB sequences were removed, so 150 to 200 HIV repertoires were analyzed. Among the 180 to 200 retained HIV repertoires, approximately 57 were collected before ART initiation and 120 to 130 were collected after ART initiation. Each repertoire was downsampled to 5000 TRB nucleotide sequences, and summary statistics were averaged across 100 downsampling iterations. The analysis kept only TRB sequences whose CDR3 regions were at least seven amino acids long. Diversity was assessed using a clonality score derived from Shannon entropy and using the Gini coefficient. In repertoire networks, the top 5000 CDR3 amino acid sequences were linked whenever an edit distance of one separated two sequences. For TRB CDR3 amino acid sequences, GLIPH2 was used to predict antigen specificity groups and MHC restriction. To flag known CMV, EBV, HIV or tissue antigen associations, CDR3 amino acid sequences were matched against VDJdb and McPAS-TCR. Pre-ART, post-ART and control groups were compared with Wilcoxon signed-rank tests and Holm-Bonferroni correction. TCRdb mirrors the immuneACCESS table, restricted to in-frame sequences. Some clones are absent from its copies; in checked studies, under half trace to an unresolved V gene, and the reason for the others is unknown. That table furnishes V, J and clone size, whereas the DNA furnished D and trimming. This sample comprises 11,000 or so clones, approximately 78% of them detected only once. The ten most abundant clones make up 13% of the sample.

This specimen belongs to a study of long-term antiretroviral therapy in people with HIV (dated by TCRdb to the early 2020s). For the wider study: Collection of the earliest samples took place about a decade ahead of the 2015 WHO recommendation for immediate ART, at a time when ART was typically delayed until CD4 counts fell. A retrospective serial study tested whether changes in peripheral blood TRB repertoire composition and diversity were associated with ART initiation and durable HIV suppression. From some 33 adults with confirmed HIV infection, the cohort provided approximately 210 cryopreserved PBMC samples, gathered serially across a mean of around six years (range 1-12). Of the approximately 28 participants with HIV, more than 10 were female. No cross-contamination during QIAcube processing was seen in test extractions of a monoclonal T-cell line run alongside 30 or so polyclonal samples. Points the paper makes about the study in general: Limited PBMC availability meant only the TCR beta chain was sequenced, without alpha chain pairing. Expanded TRB clones identified before ART initiation dominated the repertoire across all time points, though the dominance fluctuated and decreased in many PLHIV after ART. Because pre-ART samples had limited cell numbers, unsorted PBMC were profiled rather than sorted CD4+ and CD8+ T cells. Starting ART was linked to a significant rise in TRB diversity, yet even after long-term ART the diversity remained significantly lower than in transplant donor controls. Compared with controls, HIV repertoires had narrower CDR3 length ranges, and the network structure pointed to an antigen-experienced repertoire that shifted only slightly toward naive after ART. The samples span the years 2004 to 2017, and the ART regimens used may be less effective than current regimens. Inferences about post-ART repertoire changes were limited because no data were available on ART adherence, viral resistance or therapy changes.

The clonotype originates from a man between 40 and 49 years old with HIV. The chain uses TRBV5-1 and TRBJ2-7, with 9 central nucleotides matching TRBD1. The sample was unsorted PBMCs, taken 1.2 years after starting antiretroviral therapy. The DNA sequence reads TGCGCCAGCAGCCTCTCCGGGACAGGGCTATACGAGCAGTACTTC. The translation is CASSLSGTGLYEQYF.